The rows below give T cell receptor beta chains drawn from one sample of a study of Graves' ophthalmopathy and Graves' hyperthyroidism. MiXCR, applied by TCRdb to the multiplex PCR reads, yields one record per CDR3 protein. Found here are 350,000 to 400,000 distinct CDR3 sequences, 15% to 17% of them singletons; the top ten hold 5.5% to 7%. The sample comprised peripheral blood. Source of these receptors: a young woman with stable Graves' hyperthyroidism. Both conserved end residues are part of each CDR3. D genes are given only for firm matches. Clone size is not always given. Where it is, it says once, few, many or a class for expanded clones.

clone size,V gene,D gene,J gene,CDR3 DNA,CDR3 protein
few,TRBV4-1,NA,TRBJ2-5,TGCGCCAGCAGCCAAGATAGGGCCCAGTACTTC,CASSQDRAQYF
many,TRBV27,TRBD1,TRBJ2-7,TGTGCCAGCAGGCCCGAGGGACAGGGCCGCTTCGAGCAGTACTTC,CASRPEGQGRFEQYF
many,TRBV4-1,NA,TRBJ2-5,TGCGCCAGCAGCCTCACTAAGGGGGAGACCCAGTACTTC,CASSLTKGETQYF
NA,TRBV11-2,NA,TRBJ2-5,TGTGCCAGCAGCTTAGCCAGGCCGGAGACCCAGTACTTC,CASSLARPETQYF
many,TRBV7-9,NA,TRBJ2-2,TGTGCCAGCAGCTTATGGAGGGGAAGAACCGGGGAGCTGTTTTTT,CASSLWRGRTGELFF
NA,TRBV7-8,TRBD1,TRBJ2-7,TGTGCCAGCAGCCGATTGAGGGGGCCGGAGGAGCAGTACTTC,CASSRLRGPEEQYF
many,TRBV10-2,NA,TRBJ2-7,TGCGCCAGCAGAGCTGACAGGGAGGGGCACGAGCAGTACTTC,CASRADREGHEQYF
many,TRBV19,NA,TRBJ1-5,TGTGCCAGTGTTTCCGGGAATCAGCCCCAGCATTTT,CASVSGNQPQHF
NA,TRBV5-1,NA,TRBJ2-2,TGCGCCAGCGGTGCGGGAAAGGGGAACACCGGGGAGCTGTTTTTT,CASGAGKGNTGELFF
NA,TRBV29-1,TRBD1,TRBJ1-1,TGCAGCGTTAAGACAGGGGAAGGGACTGAAGCTTTCTTT,CSVKTGEGTEAFF
many,TRBV2,NA,TRBJ2-7,TGTGCCAGCAGGTCCTACCAGACACCCCCCTACGAGCAGTACTTC,CASRSYQTPPYEQYF
many,TRBV19,NA,TRBJ1-1,TGTGCCAGTAGTATATTCTGGGGGATGAACACTGAAGCTTTCTTT,CASSIFWGMNTEAFF
many,TRBV6-5,NA,TRBJ2-1,TGTGCCAGCAGTTACTTTTACAGGTCCCCCTACAATGAGCAGTTCTTC,CASSYFYRSPYNEQFF
NA,TRBV7-2,NA,TRBJ2-7,TGTGCCAGCAGCCTCCAGGGGATGGGCCGCGAGCAGTACTTC,CASSLQGMGREQYF
many,TRBV12-3/TRBV12-4,NA,TRBJ2-5,TGTGCCAGCAGTTTTCGGGACTTCCAAGAGACCCAGTACTTC,CASSFRDFQETQYF
few,TRBV4-1,NA,TRBJ1-6,TGCGCCAGCAGCCAAGAGGGGCCAGATACACCCCTCCACTTT,CASSQEGPDTPLHF